Shown below are 23 T cell receptor beta chains from a single sample sequenced in a study of blood T cell repertoires in COVID-19. TCRdb keeps only in-frame clones here, not all; method: immunoSEQ multiplex PCR. There are roughly 140,000 clones in the sample; approximately 90% occur only once, and 9.5% to 11% lies in the top ten. Source material: peripheral blood. The receptors originated from a woman aged 80 or over with acute or convalescent COVID-19.

The chain couples TRBV12-3 or TRBV12-4 to TRBJ2-7; TRBD1 is a possible D gene (5 bases). Trimming stripped 3 bases from V and 3 bases from J, with 9 bases between. This CDR3 comprises 13 residues. The CDR3 is CASSFDRLYEQYF. In DNA form, the CDR3 reads TGTGCCAGCAGTTTCGACAGACTCTACGAGCAGTACTTC.

This chain connects TRBV7-2 to TRBJ1-1; D remains unclear. The CDR3 has 16 amino acids. Germline values: CDR1 SGHTA, CDR2 FQGNSA. V lost 5 bases and J 3 bases, leaving 19 bases between the germline ends. The CDR3 here is CASSPQASFQYTEAFF. The CDR3 nucleotides are TGTGCCAGCAGCCCCCAGGCCTCTTTTCAATACACTGAAGCTTTCTTT.

The V gene is TRBV4-1, the J gene TRBJ2-1, with 9 bases identical to TRBD2. Trimming at V came to 0 bases and at J to 0 bases, leaving 3 bases not matched to a gene. Per germline, CDR1 MGHRA and CDR2 YSYEKL. This CDR3 has 17 amino acids. CDR3 sequence reads: CASSQDGGGASYNEQFF. The CDR3 coding sequence is TGCGCCAGCAGCCAAGATGGCGGGGGGGCCTCCTACAATGAGCAGTTCTTC.

V gene TRBV7-9 combines with J gene TRBJ1-2, with D possibly being TRBD1 (5 bases). The germline CDR1 and CDR2 sequences are SEHNR and FQNEAQ (reference sequence). V was shortened by 5 bases and J by 1 base, with 20 bases between the two germline ends. The CDR3 contains 17 residues. As DNA, the CDR3 is TGTGCCAGCAGCCCCCTTGGAGGGGCTTATATTAACTATGGCTACACCTTC. Protein sequence: CASSPLGGAYINYGYTF.

The chain has TRBV7-2 and TRBJ1-4; TRBD1 agrees at 9 bases. CDR1 is SGHTA, CDR2 FQGNSA, per germline. The CDR3 has 16 residues. Trimming at V came to 6 bases and at J to 4 bases, leaving 9 bases not matched to a gene. The CDR3 loop is CASRALGQGLNEKLFF. CDR3 coding DNA: TGTGCCAGCAGAGCACTAGGACAGGGGCTTAATGAAAAACTGTTTTTT.

The rearrangement uses TRBV10-3 and TRBJ1-2; TRBD1 is a possible D gene (5 bases). The CDR3 is made up of 14 amino acids. Germline V lookup: CDR1 ENHRY, CDR2 SYGVKD. The V end lost 6 bases, the J end lost 0 bases, and 11 bases lay between the germline ends. CDR3 in DNA: TGTGCCATCAGAGGTGCGGACACTAACTATGGCTACACCTTC. It translates to CAIRGADTNYGYTF.

V usage is TRBV29-1 and J usage is TRBJ2-3; possible D gene TRBD2, 5 bases. CDR1 SQVTM and CDR2 ANQGSEA come from the germline V gene. There are 17 residues in the CDR3. Trimming left V 4 bases short and J 0 bases short, with 20 bases between. CDR3 amino acids: CSVGGGTRDLSTDTQYF. The CDR3 DNA reads TGCAGCGTTGGTGGTGGAACGAGGGATTTAAGCACAGATACGCAGTATTTT.

This clone was counted only a few times. The CDR3 here is CASSYQPGQGNYGYTF. For the CDR3, the DNA is TGTGCCAGCAGTTACCAACCGGGACAGGGCAACTATGGCTACACCTTC. The rearrangement uses TRBV6-2 or TRBV6-3 and TRBJ1-2; the match to TRBD1 covers 9 bases. The CDR3 length is 16 residues. The V and J ends lost 2 bases and 2 bases, in that order; junction bases with no gene match: 6. Germline values: CDR1 MNHEY, CDR2 SVGEGT.

This clone has a single count. The chain combines TRBV7-9 with TRBJ1-2; D uncertain. The germline gives CDR1 SEHNR, CDR2 FQNEAQ (reference sequence). Deletions cut 2 bases from V and 4 bases from J, with 11 bases between. This CDR3 is 14 amino acids long. In DNA, the CDR3 is TGTGCCAGCAGCTTAAACGGCGGAATCTATGGCTACACCTTC. As protein: CASSLNGGIYGYTF.

This chain uses TRBV6-6 with TRBJ1-6; D is undetermined. The V end lost 10 bases, the J end lost 6 bases, and 13 bases lay between the germline ends. This CDR3 has 13 residues. Germline V gives CDR1 MNHNY, CDR2 SVGAGI (reference sequence). CDR3 sequence: CAIAQVLNSPLHF. The CDR3 DNA sequence: TGTGCCATTGCTCAGGTGCTTAATTCACCCCTCCACTTT.

This clone has a handful of counts. The chain has TRBV7-2 and TRBJ2-2; D is perhaps TRBD2 (6 bases). The CDR3 is 15 residues long. Germline CDR1 is SGHTA and CDR2 is FQGNSA. Between the trimmed V and J ends, which lost 4 bases and 7 bases, there was a span of 16 bases. The CDR3: CASSSLGGPYGELFF. The CDR3 DNA sequence: TGTGCCAGCAGCTCTCTCGGGGGTCCGTACGGGGAGCTGTTTTTT.

This sequence joins TRBV19 and TRBJ2-7; D might be TRBD2 (6 bases). This CDR3 is 14 amino acids long. The germline CDR1 and CDR2 sequences are LNHDA and SQIVND (reference sequence). V dropped 6 bases and J dropped 0 bases, with 12 bases sitting between them. The CDR3 DNA sequence: TGTGCCAGTAGGCGGGACCGAACCTCCTACGAGCAGTACTTC. Encoded protein: CASRRDRTSYEQYF.

This chain links TRBV7-3 with TRBJ2-1; 14 bases align to TRBD2. Unmatched junction bases numbered 8, after V lost 6 bases and J lost 10 bases. The CDR3 is 15 residues long. Germline V gene data show CDR1 as SGHTA and CDR2 as FQGTGA. The CDR3 reads CASSPTSGGAQEQFF. CDR3 DNA sequence: TGTGCCAGCAGTCCGACTAGCGGGGGGGCACAAGAGCAGTTCTTC.

The chain employs TRBV7-9 and TRBJ1-2, with 8 bases aligning to TRBD1. Losses at the gene ends were 7 bases for V and 8 bases for J; bases not matched to a gene: 12. Germline V gene data show CDR1 as SEHNR and CDR2 as FQNEAQ (reference sequence). CDR3 length: 14 residues. The chain's CDR3 is CASTKDRGTGGYTF. In DNA form, the CDR3 reads TGTGCCAGCACCAAAGACAGGGGAACGGGAGGCTACACCTTC.

The rearrangement uses TRBV4-3 and TRBJ1-2, with 7 bases matching TRBD1. Germline V gene sequence: CDR1 LGHNA, CDR2 YSLEER. This CDR3 comprises 15 residues. The V gene end was trimmed by 0 bases and the J gene end by 7 bases; junction bases not matched to a gene: 8. In nucleotides, the CDR3 is TGCGCCAGCAGCCAAGATCCCAGGGGGAATTCTGGCTACACCTTC. It codes for CASSQDPRGNSGYTF.

This chain connects TRBV4-1 to TRBJ2-1; 10 nucleotides line up with TRBD2. This CDR3 comprises 15 residues. Germline V gene sequence: CDR1 MGHRA, CDR2 YSYEKL. Germline trimming cut 0 bases from V and 4 bases from J; bases unmatched to any gene: 0. The chain's CDR3 is CASSQELAGYNEQFF. The DNA for the CDR3 is TGCGCCAGCAGCCAAGAACTAGCGGGGTACAATGAGCAGTTCTTC.

In nucleotides, the CDR3 is TGTGCCAGCAGCGTGACAGGGGGAAACACTGAAGCTTTCTTT. As protein: CASSVTGGNTEAFF. The chain recombines TRBV7-3 with TRBJ1-1; 9 positions match TRBD1. This CDR3 comprises 14 residues. The trim removed 5 bases at V and 2 bases at J, leaving 3 bases unmatched. Germline V lookup: CDR1 SGHTA, CDR2 FQGTGA.

This clone was seen a handful of times. The chain carries TRBV2 and TRBJ1-5, with TRBD1 identical over 9 bases. Germline V lookup: CDR1 SNHLY, CDR2 FYNNEI. V trimming: 9 bases; J trimming: 2 bases; junction bases outside the gene matches: 14. CDR3 length: 17 amino acids. This CDR3 reads CASTGTGIPGGNQPQHF. CDR3 DNA: TGTGCCAGTACCGGGACAGGGATTCCTGGAGGCAATCAGCCCCAGCATTTT. The full variable domain, rest sourced from reference TRBV2 and TRBJ1-5, is EPEVTQTPSHQVTQMGQEVILRCVPISNHLYFYWYRQILGQKVEFLVSFYNNEISEKSEIFDDQFSVERPDGSNFTLKIRSTKLEDSAMYFCASTGTGIPGGNQPQHFGDGTRLSIL.

In nucleotides, the CDR3 is TGTGCTAGTGGTTTGTATTCCTCTGGAAACACCATATATTTT. It codes for CASGLYSSGNTIYF. The chain carries TRBV12-5 and TRBJ1-3; no clear D. Trimming pared 2 bases from V and 0 bases from J, leaving 5 bases between. Germline-derived CDR1 and CDR2 are LGHNT and FRNRAP. There are 14 residues in the CDR3.

As for this clone: Other nucleotide sequences in the sample specify the same CDR3. The rearrangement links TRBV11-2 to TRBJ1-1; D ambiguous. V lost 5 bases, J lost 2 bases, and 9 bases lay in between. Germline V gives CDR1 SGHAT, CDR2 FQNNGV. The CDR3 consists of 13 residues. In DNA, the CDR3 is TGTGCCAGCAGCCCCCCGGGTAACACTGAAGCTTTCTTT. Encoded protein: CASSPPGNTEAFF.

V is TRBV27 and J is TRBJ2-7; maybe TRBD1 (6 bases). Trimming shortened V by 6 bases and J by 6 bases, and 21 bases separated the two germline ends. Per germline, CDR1 MNHEY and CDR2 SMNVEV (reference sequence). This CDR3 spans 15 amino acids. The CDR3: CASRPGSGGRIEQYF. DNA of the CDR3: TGTGCCAGCAGGCCGGGCAGTGGGGGCAGAATCGAGCAGTACTTC.

This sequence joins TRBV5-1 and TRBJ2-3, with 8 bases fitting TRBD2. The CDR3 extends over 16 amino acids. V dropped 4 bases and J dropped 6; count of bases not matched to a gene: 13. Germline V gene sequence: CDR1 SGHRS, CDR2 YFSETQ. The chain's CDR3 is CASSAASHSGVDTQYF. The CDR3 DNA sequence: TGCGCCAGCAGCGCCGCCTCCCATAGCGGGGTGGATACGCAGTATTTT.

With respect to this clone: The sample has other DNA sequences that encode this CDR3 too. The chain joins TRBV5-1 to TRBJ2-5; TRBD1 matches at 7 bases. Germline CDR1 and CDR2: SGHRS and YFSETQ. The CDR3 contains 13 residues. J was trimmed by 1 base and V by 4 bases; bases with no gene match: 1. The CDR3 nucleotides read TGCGCCAGCAGCGGGGACAGCCAAGAGACCCAGTACTTC. This sequence encodes CASSGDSQETQYF.